This TCR beta chain originates from a study of CXCR3-negative and CXCR3-positive naive CD8 T cells. Study conclusions and caveats: Relative to CXCR3-negative naive cells, CXCR3-positive naive cells had more hydrophobic TRB CDR3s.

In regard to this clonotype: The target antigen is unknown.

This CDR3 spans 13 amino acids. From germline, CDR1 is SQVTM and CDR2 ANQGSEA. Researchers prepared the TRB cDNA libraries using 5' RACE with UMI labels. TCRdb processed the 5' RACE reads again and assigns one entry to each CDR3 protein, with no DNA. Reported are around 63,000 distinct CDR3 sequences; the ten largest clones contain around 4.8%. The chain carries TRBV29-1 and TRBJ2-2. The receptor was isolated from a human donor in good health. Some clones in this sample may be carry-over from other donors' samples. Material for sequencing was naive CXCR3+ CD8+ T cells from blood. Indicated subset: CD45RO-CCR7+CD27+CD95- naive CD8+ T cells expressing CXCR3 (TNR3+). CDR3 sequence: CSSQGTDTGELFF.